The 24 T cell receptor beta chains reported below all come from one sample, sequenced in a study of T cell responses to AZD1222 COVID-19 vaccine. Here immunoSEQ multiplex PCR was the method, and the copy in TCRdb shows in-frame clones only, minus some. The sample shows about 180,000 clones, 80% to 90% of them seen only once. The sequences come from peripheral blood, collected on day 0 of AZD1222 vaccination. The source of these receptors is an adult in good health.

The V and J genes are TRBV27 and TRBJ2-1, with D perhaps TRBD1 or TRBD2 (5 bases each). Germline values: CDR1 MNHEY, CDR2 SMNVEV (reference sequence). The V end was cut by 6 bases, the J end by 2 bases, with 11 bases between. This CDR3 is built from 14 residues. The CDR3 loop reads CASSRRGAYNEQFF. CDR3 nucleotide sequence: TGTGCCAGCAGCCGACGGGGCGCCTACAATGAGCAGTTCTTC.

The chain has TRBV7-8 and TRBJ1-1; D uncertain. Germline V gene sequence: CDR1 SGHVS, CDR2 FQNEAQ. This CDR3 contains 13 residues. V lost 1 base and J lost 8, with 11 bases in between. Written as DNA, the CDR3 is TGTGCCAGCAGCTTAGGAATTGCAGAGGAAGCTTTCTTT. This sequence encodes CASSLGIAEEAFF. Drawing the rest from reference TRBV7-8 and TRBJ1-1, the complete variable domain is GAGVSQSPRYKVAKRGQDVALRCDPISGHVSLFWYQQALGQGPEFLTYFQNEAQLDKSGLPSDRFFAERPEGSVSTLKIQRTQQEDSAVYLCASSLGIAEEAFFGQGTRLTVV.

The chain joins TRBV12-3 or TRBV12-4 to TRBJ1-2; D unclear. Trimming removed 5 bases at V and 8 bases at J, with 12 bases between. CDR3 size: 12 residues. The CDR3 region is CASSPLLGGYTF. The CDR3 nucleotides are TGTGCCAGCAGTCCACTACTAGGGGGCTACACCTTC.

The CDR3, as DNA: TGTGCCTGGCGCGGGACTCGGATAGGGGCCCAGTACTTC. This translates into CAWRGTRIGAQYF. The chain uses TRBV30 and TRBJ2-5; possible D gene TRBD2, 6 bases. The V gene lost 5 bases and the J gene lost 9 bases, with 19 bases spanning the gap. This CDR3 has 13 amino acids. Germline-derived CDR1 and CDR2 are GTSNPN and SVGIG (reference sequence).

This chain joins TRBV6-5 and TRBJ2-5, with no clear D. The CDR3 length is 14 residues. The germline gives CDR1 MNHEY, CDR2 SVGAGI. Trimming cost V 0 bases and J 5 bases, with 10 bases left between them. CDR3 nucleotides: TGTGCCAGCAGTTACTCCGGTAGACGGGAGACCCAGTACTTC. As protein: CASSYSGRRETQYF.

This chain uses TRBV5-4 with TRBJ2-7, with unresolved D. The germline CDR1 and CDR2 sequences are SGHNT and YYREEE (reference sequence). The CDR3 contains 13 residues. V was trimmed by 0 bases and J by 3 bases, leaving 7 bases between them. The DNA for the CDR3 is TGTGCCAGCAGCTTGGAAGTGGTCTACGAGCAGTACTTC. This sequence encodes CASSLEVVYEQYF.

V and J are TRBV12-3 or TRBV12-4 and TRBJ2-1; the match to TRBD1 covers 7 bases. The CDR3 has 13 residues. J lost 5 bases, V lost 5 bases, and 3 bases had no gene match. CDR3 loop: CASSRDSDNEQFF. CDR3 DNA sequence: TGTGCCAGCAGTCGGGACAGCGACAATGAGCAGTTCTTC.

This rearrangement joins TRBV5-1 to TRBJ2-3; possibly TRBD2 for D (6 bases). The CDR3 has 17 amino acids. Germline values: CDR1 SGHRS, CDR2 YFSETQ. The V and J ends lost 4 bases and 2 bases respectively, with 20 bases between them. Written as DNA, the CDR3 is TGCGCCAGCAGCCTCAACCTCCTGGCGGGGATCACAGATACGCAGTATTTT. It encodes CASSLNLLAGITDTQYF.

The CDR3 DNA reads TGTGCCACCAGTGATTCAAGGGCGGGGTTCGGTTGGGAGCAGTACTTC. Translated, it gives CATSDSRAGFGWEQYF. V is TRBV24-1 and J is TRBJ2-7; weak D call: TRBD2 (6 bases). Germline CDR1 is KGHDR and CDR2 is SFDVKD. CDR3 length: 16 residues. Between the trimmed V and J ends, which lost 2 bases and 7 bases, there was a span of 20 bases.

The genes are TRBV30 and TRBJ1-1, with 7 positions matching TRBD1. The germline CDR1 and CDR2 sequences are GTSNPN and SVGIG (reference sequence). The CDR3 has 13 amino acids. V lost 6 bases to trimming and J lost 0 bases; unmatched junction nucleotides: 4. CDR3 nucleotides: TGTGCCTGCGGGGGACAGATGAACACTGAAGCTTTCTTT. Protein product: CACGGQMNTEAFF.

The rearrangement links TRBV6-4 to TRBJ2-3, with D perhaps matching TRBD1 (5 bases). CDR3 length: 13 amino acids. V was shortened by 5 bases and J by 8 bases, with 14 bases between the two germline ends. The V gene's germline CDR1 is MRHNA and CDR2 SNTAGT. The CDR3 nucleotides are TGTGCCAGCAGTTTCAGGGATTTGGGTACGCAGTATTTT. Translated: CASSFRDLGTQYF.

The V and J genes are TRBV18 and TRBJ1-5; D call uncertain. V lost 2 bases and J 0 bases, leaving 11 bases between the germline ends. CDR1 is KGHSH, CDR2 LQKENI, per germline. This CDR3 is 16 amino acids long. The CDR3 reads CASSPAVSHSNQPQHF. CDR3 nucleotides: TGTGCCAGCTCACCAGCTGTCAGCCATAGCAATCAGCCCCAGCATTTT.

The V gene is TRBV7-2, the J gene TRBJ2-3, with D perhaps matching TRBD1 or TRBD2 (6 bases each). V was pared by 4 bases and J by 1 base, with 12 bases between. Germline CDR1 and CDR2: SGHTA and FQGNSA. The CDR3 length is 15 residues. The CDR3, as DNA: TGTGCCAGCAGCTGGAGGGGGACTGGCACAGATACGCAGTATTTT. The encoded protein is CASSWRGTGTDTQYF.

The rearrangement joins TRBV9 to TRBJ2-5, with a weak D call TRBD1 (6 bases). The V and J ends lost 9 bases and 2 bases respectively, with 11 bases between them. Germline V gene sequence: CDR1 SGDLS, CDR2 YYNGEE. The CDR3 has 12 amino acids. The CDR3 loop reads CATPQGQETQYF. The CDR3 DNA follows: TGTGCCACCCCACAGGGTCAAGAGACCCAGTACTTC.

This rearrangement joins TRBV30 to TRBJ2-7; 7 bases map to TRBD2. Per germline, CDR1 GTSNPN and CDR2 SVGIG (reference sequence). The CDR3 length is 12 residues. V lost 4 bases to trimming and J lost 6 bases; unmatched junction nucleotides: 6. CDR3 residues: CAWNLGEGEQYF. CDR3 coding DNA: TGTGCCTGGAACCTGGGGGAGGGCGAGCAGTACTTC.

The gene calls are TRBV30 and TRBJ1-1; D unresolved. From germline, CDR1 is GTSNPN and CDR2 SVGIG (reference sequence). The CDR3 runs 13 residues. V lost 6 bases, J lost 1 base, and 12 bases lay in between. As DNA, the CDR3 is TGTGCCTGTGGAGGATTCGGGAACACTGAAGCTTTCTTT. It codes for CACGGFGNTEAFF.

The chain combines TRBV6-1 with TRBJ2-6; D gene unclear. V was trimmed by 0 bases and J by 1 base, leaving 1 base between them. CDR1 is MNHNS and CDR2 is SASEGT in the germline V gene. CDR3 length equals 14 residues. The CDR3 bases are TGTGCCAGCAGTGAAGCTTCTGGGGCCAACGTCCTGACTTTC. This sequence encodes CASSEASGANVLTF.

The CDR3 nucleotides read TGTGCCAGTAGTATACGGCCAGGATCTGGAAACACCATATATTTT. Protein: CASSIRPGSGNTIYF. V usage is TRBV19 and J usage is TRBJ1-3, with D uncertain. Germline loops: CDR1 LNHDA, CDR2 SQIVND (reference sequence). Trimming took 2 bases from V and 1 from J, leaving 9 bases between them. The CDR3 is made up of 15 amino acids.

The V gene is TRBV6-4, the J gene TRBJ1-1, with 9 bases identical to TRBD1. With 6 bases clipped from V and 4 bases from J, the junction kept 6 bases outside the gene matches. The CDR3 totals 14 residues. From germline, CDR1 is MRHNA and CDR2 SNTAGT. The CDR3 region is CASRGTGQGTEAFF. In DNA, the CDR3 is TGTGCCAGCAGGGGGACAGGGCAGGGCACTGAAGCTTTCTTT.

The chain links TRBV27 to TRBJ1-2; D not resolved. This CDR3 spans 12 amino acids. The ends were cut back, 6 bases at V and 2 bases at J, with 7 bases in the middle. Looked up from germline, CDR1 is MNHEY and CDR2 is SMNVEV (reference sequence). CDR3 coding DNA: TGTGCCAGCAGCCATGGAAACTATGGCTACACCTTC. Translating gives CASSHGNYGYTF.

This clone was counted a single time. CDR3 amino acids: CAWSVGGTGLGYEQYF. Here the CDR3 DNA reads TGTGCCTGGAGTGTAGGCGGCACAGGTCTCGGGTACGAGCAGTACTTC. V and J are TRBV30 and TRBJ2-7; maybe TRBD1 (5 bases). Trimming stripped 0 bases from V and 4 bases from J, with 19 bases between. Germline loops: CDR1 GTSNPN, CDR2 SVGIG (reference sequence). The CDR3 has 16 residues.

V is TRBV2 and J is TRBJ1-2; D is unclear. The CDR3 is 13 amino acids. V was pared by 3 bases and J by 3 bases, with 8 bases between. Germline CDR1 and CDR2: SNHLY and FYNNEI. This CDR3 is CASSEVRDYGYTF. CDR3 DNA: TGTGCCAGCAGTGAGGTTAGGGACTATGGCTACACCTTC.

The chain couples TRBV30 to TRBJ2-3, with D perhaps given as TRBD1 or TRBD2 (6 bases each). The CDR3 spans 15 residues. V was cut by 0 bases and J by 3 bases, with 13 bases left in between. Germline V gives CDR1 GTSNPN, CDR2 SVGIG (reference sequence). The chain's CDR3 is CAWSVGGGLTDTQYF. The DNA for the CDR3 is TGTGCCTGGAGTGTAGGAGGGGGGCTAACAGATACGCAGTATTTT.

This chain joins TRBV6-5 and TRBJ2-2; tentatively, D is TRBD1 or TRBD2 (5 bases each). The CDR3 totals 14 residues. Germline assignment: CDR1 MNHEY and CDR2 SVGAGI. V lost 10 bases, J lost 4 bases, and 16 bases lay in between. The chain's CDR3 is CATNRGSSTGELFF. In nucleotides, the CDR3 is TGTGCCACAAATCGGGGCAGCAGCACCGGGGAGCTGTTTTTT.